The source of this T cell receptor beta chain is a study of blood T cell repertoires in COVID-19. Study at large: There were acute and convalescent COVID-19 samples, and they came from the United States, Italy and Spain. PBMCs, B-cell-depleted T cells, or T cells were the source of the cDNA or gDNA that made up the material.

Germline-derived CDR1 and CDR2 are ENHRY and SYGVKD. The CDR3 sequence is 14 residues long. V was cut by 3 bases and J by 6 bases, with 11 bases left in between. Original methodology: Reference gene primer amplification gave estimated nucleated cell counts. Clones were read by immunoSEQ multiplex PCR, and TCRdb kept only the in-frame ones, dropping some. That table is the source of V, J and clone size, and D and trimming were worked out from the DNA. The repertoire holds about 95,000 clones, with roughly nine tenths as singletons. A Seattle source enrolled patients during active infection and followed them longitudinally.

The TCR sequence derives from a man aged 50 to 59 with COVID-19, enrolled during active disease. Sequences were obtained from peripheral blood. The V gene is TRBV10-3, the J gene TRBJ1-4; a possible D gene is TRBD1 (5 bases). Written as DNA, the CDR3 is TGTGCCATCAGTGACGGGCAGGGCCATGAAAAACTGTTTTTT. Amino acid sequence: CAISDGQGHEKLFF.